Each of the 32 T cell receptor beta chains below was sequenced from the same sample in a study of cytomegalovirus exposure and HLA in healthy donors. It was with 60 Vbeta and 13 Jbeta primers that the PCR ran. Some clones are missing from TCRdb's copy, which holds only in-frame ones; the method was immunoSEQ multiplex PCR. This table holds some 200,000 clones, roughly three quarters found once. What was sequenced was PBMCs. These receptors came from a woman between 45 and 65 years old in good health and CMV-seronegative.

This clone appeared a few times. V and J are TRBV5-1 and TRBJ2-7, with D hard to call. The ends were cut back, 0 bases at V and 1 base at J, with 14 bases in the middle. The CDR3 is made up of 16 amino acids. Germline V gives CDR1 SGHRS, CDR2 YFSETQ. The CDR3 is CASSLAPGDTSYEQYF. For the CDR3, the DNA is TGCGCCAGCAGCTTGGCGCCCGGTGACACTTCCTACGAGCAGTACTTC.

This clone appeared a few times. This sequence joins TRBV5-4 and TRBJ1-1; weak D call: TRBD1 (5 bases). This CDR3 spans 16 amino acids. V gave up 2 bases and J gave up 2 bases, with 16 bases separating them. Per germline, CDR1 SGHNT and CDR2 YYREEE (reference sequence). The CDR3 nucleotides read TGTGCCAGCAGCTTTCGCCGACAGTCGGCCAACACTGAAGCTTTCTTT. This gives the protein CASSFRRQSANTEAFF.

The V call is TRBV6-5, the J call TRBJ1-1, with 8 positions matching TRBD1. Germline V CDR1 and CDR2: MNHEY, SVGAGI. The V and J ends lost 5 bases and 4 bases, in that order; junction bases with no gene match: 6. The CDR3 totals 14 residues. The CDR3 loop reads CASSPTGGVTEAFF. CDR3 bases: TGTGCCAGCAGTCCCACAGGGGGGGTCACTGAAGCTTTCTTT.

The chain employs TRBV28 and TRBJ2-1; the D gene is possibly TRBD2 (5 bases). Germline V lookup: CDR1 MDHEN, CDR2 SYDVKM. The CDR3 covers 15 residues. V was clipped by 6 bases and J by 6 bases, with 18 bases between them. The CDR3 DNA is TGTGCCAGCAGGTACGGCGGCGAGGCGGGCAATGAGCAGTTCTTC. Translated, it gives CASRYGGEAGNEQFF.

This chain connects TRBV18 to TRBJ2-1; 9 nucleotides match TRBD1. Germline V CDR1 and CDR2: KGHSH, LQKENI. This CDR3 has 15 residues. With 2 bases clipped from V and 4 bases from J, the junction kept 3 bases outside the gene matches. CDR3 in DNA: TGTGCCAGCTCACCAATACAGGGGGCTTACAATGAGCAGTTCTTC. It translates to CASSPIQGAYNEQFF.

The chain couples TRBV5-8 to TRBJ2-4, with 9 nucleotides matching TRBD1. The trim removed 5 bases at V and 2 bases at J, leaving 14 bases unmatched. Germline-derived CDR1 and CDR2 are SGHTS and YDEGEE. CDR3 length equals 18 residues. The CDR3 DNA reads TGTGCCAGCAGTTCATACAGGGGGCCCCCTTTTACCAAAAACATTCAGTACTTC. It translates to CASSSYRGPPFTKNIQYF.

The chain uses TRBV6-1 and TRBJ2-1; 7 bases fit TRBD2. Germline V gene sequence: CDR1 MNHNS, CDR2 SASEGT. The CDR3 contains 16 residues. Trimming removed 2 bases from V and 2 bases from J; junction bases left unmatched: 6. CDR3 amino acids: CASSETVSGAYNEQFF. CDR3 DNA: TGTGCCAGCAGTGAAACAGTGAGCGGGGCCTACAATGAGCAGTTCTTC.

The chain recombines TRBV6-6 with TRBJ2-7, with 7 bases aligning to TRBD1. J was trimmed by 6 bases and V by 8 bases; bases with no gene match: 4. From germline, CDR1 is MNHNY and CDR2 SVGAGI (reference sequence). CDR3 length equals 11 residues. The CDR3 sequence: CASGTGAEQYF. CDR3 nucleotides: TGTGCCAGCGGTACAGGGGCCGAGCAGTACTTC.

This clone has a handful of counts. V and J are TRBV18 and TRBJ1-5, with unresolved D. V shed 3 bases and J shed 1 base, with 13 bases lying between them. Germline V gives CDR1 KGHSH, CDR2 LQKENI. CDR3 length: 16 amino acids. Written as DNA, the CDR3 is TGTGCCAGCTCACCGTCTGCGAAACTAAGCAATCAGCCCCAGCATTTT. Translating it yields CASSPSAKLSNQPQHF. Filled out from reference TRBV18 and TRBJ1-5, the complete variable domain reads NAGVMQNPRHLVRRRGQEARLRCSPMKGHSHVYWYRQLPEEGLKFMVYLQKENIIDESGMPKERFSAEFPKEGPSILRIQQVVRGDSAAYFCASSPSAKLSNQPQHFGDGTRLSIL.

The chain has TRBV29-1 and TRBJ2-3, with unresolved D. CDR1 and CDR2 (germline): SQVTM, ANQGSEA. The V end was cut by 4 bases, the J end by 0 bases, with 5 bases between. The CDR3 extends over 12 amino acids. The CDR3 DNA sequence: TGCAGCGTTGGGCCTAGCACAGATACGCAGTATTTT. Its translation: CSVGPSTDTQYF.

This clone was seen only a few times. V usage is TRBV6-1 and J usage is TRBJ2-5; D may be TRBD1 (5 bases). Germline-derived CDR1 and CDR2 are MNHNS and SASEGT. Deletions cut 1 base from V and 5 bases from J, with 11 bases between. The CDR3 sequence is 14 residues long. The DNA for the CDR3 is TGTGCCAGCAGTGAAGTTAACAGGTTTGAGACCCAGTACTTC. It is translated as CASSEVNRFETQYF.

The rearrangement joins TRBV10-2 to TRBJ1-2; maybe TRBD1 (5 bases). This CDR3 has 13 residues. The V end lost 6 bases, the J end lost 2 bases, and 10 bases lay between the germline ends. From germline, CDR1 is WSHSY and CDR2 SAAADI. CDR3 protein: CASSPDSNYGYTF. DNA for the CDR3: TGCGCCAGCAGCCCAGACAGCAACTATGGCTACACCTTC.

CDR3 DNA sequence: TGTGCCAGCAGTTCGCTGGGCCGCAATCAGCCCCAGCATTTT. It codes for CASSSLGRNQPQHF. The J gene is TRBJ1-5, the V gene TRBV28; D ambiguous. There are 14 residues in the CDR3. V was cut by 4 bases and J by 2 bases, with 9 bases left in between. The germline gives CDR1 MDHEN, CDR2 SYDVKM.

This clone has a single count. The chain carries TRBV18 and TRBJ1-2, with D possibly being TRBD1 (6 bases). V was clipped by 3 bases and J by 7 bases, with 12 bases between them. Germline V gene lookup returns CDR1 KGHSH and CDR2 LQKENI. The CDR3 is 13 amino acids. Here the CDR3 DNA reads TGTGCCAGCTCACCGAACAGGGAACTTGGCTACACCTTC. This gives the protein CASSPNRELGYTF.

The rearrangement uses TRBV28 and TRBJ2-7; 7 bases line up with TRBD2. CDR3 length equals 15 residues. Germline assignment: CDR1 MDHEN and CDR2 SYDVKM. The V gene end was trimmed by 1 base and the J gene end by 6 bases; junction bases not matched to a gene: 9. CDR3 bases: TGTGCCAGCAGTTTATACGGGGGAGGGCCTGGCGAGCAGTACTTC. Translated, it gives CASSLYGGGPGEQYF.

V and J are TRBV28 and TRBJ1-2; D perhaps matches TRBD1 (5 bases). This CDR3 is 14 amino acids long. The V and J ends lost 8 bases and 6 bases respectively, with 19 bases between them. Germline CDR1 MDHEN, CDR2 SYDVKM. CDR3 sequence: CASALDTVEDGYTF. The CDR3, as DNA: TGTGCCAGCGCCTTGGACACGGTTGAAGATGGCTACACCTTC.

The chain combines TRBV6-1 with TRBJ1-3; D gene ambiguous. The CDR3 loop spans 15 amino acids. The germline gives CDR1 MNHNS, CDR2 SASEGT. Between the trimmed V and J ends, which lost 2 bases and 3 bases, there was a span of 11 bases. The CDR3 bases are TGTGCCAGCAGTGAAACAACACCCAGTGGAAACACCATATATTTT. Protein sequence: CASSETTPSGNTIYF.

This clone was observed a handful of times. The V gene is TRBV7-2, the J gene TRBJ1-2; D unresolved. The V end was cut by 2 bases, the J end by 8 bases, with 12 bases between. The CDR3 sequence is 13 residues long. Germline lookup yields CDR1 SGHTA and CDR2 FQGNSA. Written as DNA, the CDR3 is TGTGCCAGCAGCTTACCCCGGGGATACGGCTACACCTTC. It codes for CASSLPRGYGYTF.

The chain employs TRBV5-1 and TRBJ2-6; 8 positions agree with TRBD2. Per germline, CDR1 SGHRS and CDR2 YFSETQ. Unmatched junction bases numbered 10, after V lost 4 bases and J lost 1 base. The CDR3 loop spans 18 amino acids. As DNA, the CDR3 is TGCGCCAGCAGCGTGTCAAGAGGCGGGGGGTCTGGGGCCAACGTCCTGACTTTC. Protein: CASSVSRGGGSGANVLTF. The variable domain in full, completed from reference TRBV5-1 and TRBJ2-6, reads KAGVTQTPRYLIKTRGQQVTLSCSPISGHRSVSWYQQTPGQGLQFLFEYFSETQRNKGNFPGRFSGRQFSNSRSEMNVSTLELGDSALYLCASSVSRGGGSGANVLTFGAGSRLTVL.

This chain joins TRBV27 and TRBJ2-1; a possible D gene is TRBD2 (5 bases). Germline loops: CDR1 MNHEY, CDR2 SMNVEV (reference sequence). The CDR3 contains 13 residues. V was cut by 4 bases and J by 2 bases, with 6 bases left in between. The CDR3 DNA follows: TGTGCCAGCAGTTCCGGGACCTACAATGAGCAGTTCTTC. This gives the protein CASSSGTYNEQFF.

The V and J genes are TRBV14 and TRBJ2-2; 8 nucleotides line up with TRBD1. Per the germline V gene, CDR1 is SGHDN and CDR2 is FVKESK. Germline trimming cut 4 bases from V and 5 bases from J; bases unmatched to any gene: 9. CDR3 length: 16 residues. The CDR3 protein is CASSPRGRGKTGELFF. The CDR3 nucleotides are TGTGCCAGCAGCCCCAGGGGGCGCGGGAAAACCGGGGAGCTGTTTTTT.

The rearrangement uses TRBV7-3 and TRBJ2-2, with D maybe TRBD2 (7 bases). The CDR3 is 15 residues long. V lost 2 bases and J lost 3, with 10 bases in between. Per the germline V gene, CDR1 is SGHTA and CDR2 is FQGTGA. The CDR3, as DNA: TGTGCCAGCAGCTTAGCGGGGGCGGACACCGGGGAGCTGTTTTTT. Its protein is CASSLAGADTGELFF.

CDR3 coding DNA: TGTGCCAGCAGCGACCGGGACAGGGGTTACCAAGAGACCCAGTACTTC. The encoded protein is CASSDRDRGYQETQYF. The gene calls are TRBV7-9 and TRBJ2-5; 10 nucleotides agree with TRBD1. From germline, CDR1 is SEHNR and CDR2 FQNEAQ (reference sequence). There are 16 residues in the CDR3. The J segment lost 0 bases and the V segment lost 5 bases, leaving 6 bases of the junction unmatched. Drawing the rest from reference TRBV7-9 and TRBJ2-5, the complete variable domain is DTGVSQNPRHKITKRGQNVTFRCDPISEHNRLYWYRQTLGQGPEFLTYFQNEAQLEKSRLLSDRFSAERPKGSFSTLEIQRTEQGDSAMYLCASSDRDRGYQETQYFGPGTRLLVL.

The table lists this clone with a few counts. This sequence joins TRBV9 and TRBJ1-6; perhaps TRBD1 as D (6 bases). The germline CDR1 and CDR2 sequences are SGDLS and YYNGEE. Trimming stripped 0 bases from V and 6 bases from J, with 10 bases between. The length of the CDR3 is 15 residues. DNA for the CDR3: TGTGCCAGCAGCGTAGATGGCAGGGGTAATTCACCCCTCCACTTT. This translates into CASSVDGRGNSPLHF.

The gene calls are TRBV7-9 and TRBJ2-1, with D tentatively TRBD2 (5 bases). CDR1 and CDR2 from the germline V gene are SEHNR and FQNEAQ (reference sequence). V lost 2 bases and J lost 2, with 13 bases in between. CDR3 size: 16 residues. The chain's CDR3 is CASSLIPGSAYNEQFF. The CDR3 region has the DNA TGTGCCAGCAGCTTAATCCCGGGGTCGGCCTACAATGAGCAGTTCTTC.

This rearrangement joins TRBV28 to TRBJ1-5, with 7 bases fitting TRBD1. The CDR3 covers 14 residues. Trimming took 4 bases from V and 2 from J; bases not matched to a gene: 2. Looked up from germline, CDR1 is MDHEN and CDR2 is SYDVKM. The CDR3 protein is CASSWTGGNQPQHF. The CDR3 DNA sequence: TGTGCCAGCAGTTGGACAGGAGGCAATCAGCCCCAGCATTTT.

V gene TRBV28 combines with J gene TRBJ2-5; 9 nucleotides match TRBD2. The germline CDR1 and CDR2 sequences are MDHEN and SYDVKM. The ends lost 5 bases at V and 2 bases at J; junction bases unmatched: 9. The CDR3 is made up of 16 amino acids. CDR3 DNA sequence: TGTGCCAGCAGTGAAGGACTAGCGACCTTTCAAGAGACCCAGTACTTC. It specifies CASSEGLATFQETQYF.

Concerning this clone: The sample has other DNA sequences that encode this CDR3 too. V gene TRBV28 combines with J gene TRBJ2-7; D might be TRBD1 (5 bases). Germline lookup yields CDR1 MDHEN and CDR2 SYDVKM. Trimming left V 6 bases short and J 3 bases short, with 9 bases between. The CDR3 runs 12 residues. CDR3 protein: CASSPDSYEQYF. DNA of the CDR3: TGTGCCAGCAGCCCCGACAGCTACGAGCAGTACTTC.

The chain recombines TRBV28 with TRBJ2-5; perhaps TRBD1 as D (6 bases). The DNA matches TRBJ2-7 better at its end, which makes the J call doubtful. The germline V gene encodes CDR1 MDHEN and CDR2 SYDVKM. The CDR3 runs 11 residues. In DNA, the CDR3 is TGTTCGACCTCAGGGGTTTACGAGCAGTACTTC. Protein product: CSTSGVYEQYF.

The chain is built from TRBV10-3 and TRBJ1-4; tentative D call: TRBD1 (5 bases). Trimming shortened V by 4 bases and J by 4 bases, and 7 bases separated the two germline ends. Germline V gene data show CDR1 as ENHRY and CDR2 as SYGVKD. The CDR3 contains 13 residues. The CDR3 nucleotides are TGTGCCATCAGTGGACAGATTAATGAAAAACTGTTTTTT. It codes for CAISGQINEKLFF.

The CDR3 coding sequence is TGTGCCAGCACCGCTTCGGGAGCGGGAGGAGAGACCCAGTACTTC. This encodes CASTASGAGGETQYF. The V gene is TRBV5-4, the J gene TRBJ2-5; TRBD2 matches at 9 bases. This CDR3 comprises 15 residues. J was trimmed by 4 bases and V by 6 bases; bases with no gene match: 10. Germline assignment: CDR1 SGHNT and CDR2 YYREEE (reference sequence).

CDR3 sequence: CASNRDRAYEQYF. As DNA, the CDR3 is TGTGCCAGCAACCGGGACAGAGCCTACGAGCAGTACTTC. The rearrangement uses TRBV6-1 and TRBJ2-7; 7 bases are shared with TRBD1. CDR3 size: 13 residues. Germline V CDR1 and CDR2: MNHNS, SASEGT. The ends lost 7 bases at V and 2 bases at J; junction bases unmatched: 5.